The source of this TCR beta chain is a study of blood T cell repertoires in COVID-19. Trimming cost V 0 bases and J 7 bases, with 13 bases left between them. Germline V lookup: CDR1 SGHKS, CDR2 YYEKEE (reference sequence). The CDR3 is 14 amino acids. Participants, 18 to 89 years old, spanned around 25 US areas. The study counted Cohort 3 donors as recovered given two negative PCRs, clearance, or symptom resolution. Original processing methods: Using reference gene primer amplification, nucleated cell counts were estimated. Measured with immunoSEQ multiplex PCR; TCRdb has only the in-frame clones, and not every one. The DNA gave D and trimming, while V, J and clone size come from that table. The sample lists about 410,000 clones, about 90% occurring once.

The clonotype was recovered from a man younger than 35 who had recovered from COVID-19. The V and J genes are TRBV5-5 and TRBJ1-1; D unresolved. Material: PBMCs or T cells enriched from blood (not recorded which). DNA for the CDR3: TGTGCCAGCAGCTTGGGGCGCGGGAATATTGAAGCTTTCTTT. It encodes CASSLGRGNIEAFF.